Here is one TCR beta chain with its context. This clone has more than one count but fewer than ten. Which antigen it targets is not known. The sample holds no much larger clone one base away, and base qualities are not on file. The sample is drawn from a study of beta chain features in type 1 diabetes (dated by TCRdb to 2017 to 2018). At the level of the whole study: Mean age, gender distribution, total cell number and subset yield were not different between patients and healthy donors. In the study, recently diagnosed type 1 diabetes patients and matched healthy donors were compared on the TCRB repertoires of their sorted circulating CD4+ T cell subsets. Regulatory and stem cell-like memory subsets were isolated from only 8 patients and roughly eight healthy donors, whereas naive and central memory subsets came from all 30 or so donors. A total of 100 million to 140 million sorted cells were examined across all samples, and the number of cells per subset was strongly correlated with RNA yield.

Study-wide findings and limitations: Patients with type 1 diabetes made fewer insertions and deleted more nucleotides at VDJ recombination sites, implying thymic rearrangement abnormalities. Sequencing cDNA rather than genomic DNA could over-represent highly expressing activated cells, although activation and CD3 levels did not differ between groups. Shorter templates might be favored by PCR, yet because patient and control samples were amplified and corrected together, any such skew would affect both groups equally. Type 1 diabetes patients showed a moderate but significant shortening of TCRB CDR3 length in all four CD4+ subsets. Naive, central memory and regulatory TCRB repertoires appeared more similar among patients than among healthy donors. Only small numbers of individuals were included in the HLA sub-analyses, which left unresolved whether HLA type had any influence on TCRB rearrangement.

A single peripheral blood draw of about 116 mL on average was collected from each donor into heparinised tubes. Naive, central memory, regulatory and stem cell-like memory CD4+ T cells were sorted on a BD FACSAria II using a panel including CD45RO, CCR7, CD25, CD127, CD95 and CD27. Every sorted population had a purity above 95%. PBMCs were isolated immediately by Lymphoprep density gradient centrifugation and stained directly without culture. To minimize batch effects, samples were stained and sorted in pairs, one healthy donor with one patient per experiment. The germline V gene supplies CDR1 SGDLS and CDR2 YYNGEE. V loses 4 bases at its end and J loses 3 bases; junction bases beyond the gene matches: 4. Measured from the cysteine to the phenylalanine, the CDR3 is 14 residues long. Just the 42-base CDR3 DNA is kept, in frame starting at base 1. The entire amount of isolated RNA was reverse transcribed using the High Capacity cDNA Reverse Transcription Kit, so the sequenced TCRB transcripts were expressed ones. Deep immunoSEQ sequencing was performed on naive, central memory and regulatory T cell samples, with an average of around 3.4 million total reads per sample. Sorted cells were lysed in RLT buffer, and RNA was extracted using DNase-treated RNeasy Micro or Mini kits according to cell number. Each cell subset was processed on its own to prevent cross-contamination, while patient and healthy donor samples were processed together. TCRB sequences were amplified from cDNA with the immunoSEQ multiplex PCR, producing 87-bp fragments spanning the CDR3 region. Sequencing of the amplicons was done on the Illumina HiSeq platform. The published analysis was carried out like this. PCR bias was corrected computationally using synthetic template baselines, and reads within Hamming distance 2 were collapsed, with unmergeable singletons discarded. Reads were aligned to IMGT to assign V, D and J genes, CDR3 length, and insertions or deletions at six rearrangement sites. Within each subset, clonotype counts were normalized to sorted cell number, after which true diversity and Gini coefficients were computed with the tcR R package. Repertoire sharing was quantified using the overlap coefficient calculated on TCRB nucleotide sequences. Sourced from immuneACCESS, this table was stored by TCRdb with only in-frame sequences that have V and J called. A share of the clones is absent; for the studies checked, an unresolved V gene accounts for under half, and the remainder has no known explanation. D and trimming were read from the DNA, whereas the V and J calls and clone size are those reported in that table. The sample table shows approximately 160,000 clones, and about 8.1% are seen once. The ten biggest clones cover about 0.6% of the sample.

The source material was central memory CD4+ T cells from blood. The origin of this receptor is a man aged 18 to 29 in good health. The V gene is TRBV9 and the J gene is TRBJ1-3; the junction holds 7 bases that match TRBD1. The nucleotide sequence is given as TGTGCCAGCAGCAGACAGGGTTATGGAAACACCATATATTTT. It codes for CASSRQGYGNTIYF.